This passage covers 13 T cell receptor beta chains from one sample sequenced in a study of T cell repertoires in cytomegalovirus infection. Their cognate antigens are unknown. TCRdb reanalysed the reads using MiXCR and keeps one entry per CDR3 protein. The profile shows roughly 730,000 distinct CDR3 sequences, 30% to 35% of them singletons. The specimen comprised cultured PBMCs, sampled from culture after CMV antigen stimulation. All receptors come from a human donor in good health (CMV status not recorded). Some clones in this sample may be carry-over from other donors' samples.

V usage is TRBV7-9 and J usage is TRBJ1-1, with D perhaps TRBD1 (6 bases). The germline V gene has CDR1 SEHNR and CDR2 FQNEAQ (reference sequence). V lost 5 bases and J lost 11, with 24 bases in between. This CDR3 has 15 amino acids. CDR3 bases: TGTGCCAGCAGCCACGGGGGGCGAGGTCTATTTTCGGCTTTCTTT. Amino acid sequence: CASSHGGRGLFSAFF.

V usage is TRBV19 and J usage is TRBJ2-3, with 8 positions matching TRBD1. The germline CDR1 and CDR2 sequences are LNHDA and SQIVND (reference sequence). This CDR3 has 14 amino acids. V trimming: 5 bases; J trimming: 4 bases; junction bases outside the gene matches: 5. CDR3 amino acids: CASSRYRGADTQYF. In nucleotides, the CDR3 is TGTGCCAGTAGTCGGTACAGGGGGGCAGATACGCAGTATTTT.

The V gene is TRBV19, the J gene TRBJ1-1; possible D gene TRBD1, 6 bases. V dropped 1 base and J dropped 7 bases, with 13 bases sitting between them. The germline CDR1 and CDR2 sequences are LNHDA and SQIVND (reference sequence). This CDR3 region has 14 residues. This chain's CDR3 is CASSIGQGIGEAFF. DNA for the CDR3: TGTGCCAGTAGTATAGGGCAGGGGATCGGTGAAGCTTTCTTT.

CDR3 DNA: TGTGCCATCAGTGAGTCTTCCTCAATTCTGGCTTCCTACGAGCAGTACTTC. Its translation is CAISESSSILASYEQYF. The J gene is TRBJ2-7, the V gene TRBV10-3, with unresolved D. Germline loops: CDR1 ENHRY, CDR2 SYGVKD. V gave up 0 bases and J gave up 1 base, with 16 bases separating them. The CDR3 length is 17 residues.

The rearrangement links TRBV7-4 to TRBJ2-2; TRBD2 matches 8 bases. The germline gives CDR1 SGHVT, CDR2 SQSDAQ. The CDR3 consists of 17 residues. J lost 1 base, V lost 2 bases, and 6 bases had no gene match. CDR3 amino acids: CASSLIGGRRNTGELFF. The DNA for the CDR3 is TGTGCCAGCAGCTTAATAGGCGGGAGGCGGAACACCGGGGAGCTGTTTTTT.

The chain has TRBV28 and TRBJ2-5; TRBD1 agrees at 7 bases. V lost 3 bases, J lost 2 bases, and 9 bases stayed unmatched. The CDR3 has 16 amino acids. From germline, CDR1 is MDHEN and CDR2 SYDVKM. CDR3 DNA: TGTGCCAGCAGTTTTGCCCTCGGGACAGTACAAGAGACCCAGTACTTC. Residues: CASSFALGTVQETQYF.

This clonotype was counted between two and nine times. The V gene is TRBV5-1, the J gene TRBJ2-5, with 13 bases fitting TRBD2. This CDR3 spans 14 amino acids. Germline-derived CDR1 and CDR2 are SGHRS and YFSETQ. The V gene end was trimmed by 4 bases and the J gene end by 4 bases; junction bases not matched to a gene: 1. CDR3 bases: TGCGCCAGCAGCGGGACTAGCGGGGCAGAGACCCAGTACTTC. Translated: CASSGTSGAETQYF.

This chain joins TRBV20-1 and TRBJ2-3, with D maybe TRBD1 (6 bases). The CDR3 has 15 residues. Germline loops: CDR1 DFQATT, CDR2 SNEGSKA (reference sequence). Between the trimmed V and J ends, which lost 2 bases and 2 bases, there was a span of 14 bases. Here the CDR3 DNA reads TGCAGTGCTAGATCCAACAGGGCGGTCACAGATACGCAGTATTTT. This sequence encodes CSARSNRAVTDTQYF.

This clonotype showed up many times. V is TRBV7-2 and J is TRBJ1-2, with D perhaps matching TRBD1 (6 bases). Germline V gene data show CDR1 as SGHTA and CDR2 as FQGNSA. V dropped 5 bases and J dropped 6 bases, with 19 bases sitting between them. The CDR3 length is 15 residues. As DNA, the CDR3 is TGTGCCAGCAGCCCTCTGACAGGTCTGAACAATGGCTACACCTTC. Translation: CASSPLTGLNNGYTF.

A single count supports this clonotype. The V and J genes are TRBV20-1 and TRBJ2-5; D remains unclear. V dropped 5 bases and J dropped 1 base, with 14 bases sitting between them. This CDR3 is built from 14 residues. Germline V gene sequence: CDR1 DFQATT, CDR2 SNEGSKA (reference sequence). DNA of the CDR3: TGCAGTGCTTCCGCAACTGCTCCCCAAGAGACCCAGTACTTC. Translated: CSASATAPQETQYF.

This chain connects TRBV15 to TRBJ2-7; no reliable D call. The CDR3 runs to 13 residues. Trimming cost V 1 base and J 3 bases, with 7 bases left between them. Germline CDR1 is LNHNV and CDR2 is YYDKDF (reference sequence). The CDR3 is CATSRAGNYEQYF. Written as DNA, the CDR3 is TGTGCCACCAGCAGAGCCGGTAACTACGAGCAGTACTTC.

This clonotype was recorded a few times. The CDR3 here is CASSQDSGASDTQYF. As DNA, the CDR3 is TGCGCCAGCAGCCAAGACTCCGGGGCTTCAGATACGCAGTATTTT. This rearrangement joins TRBV4-3 to TRBJ2-3; TRBD1 or TRBD2 may be the D gene (5 bases each). Trimming removed 0 bases at V and 4 bases at J, with 11 bases between. This CDR3 spans 15 amino acids. Looked up from germline, CDR1 is LGHNA and CDR2 is YSLEER.

This clonotype has only a few counts. The chain couples TRBV7-9 to TRBJ1-2; no reliable D call. The CDR3 is 15 residues long. Germline assignment: CDR1 SEHNR and CDR2 FQNEAQ (reference sequence). Trimming shortened V by 2 bases and J by 2 bases, and 12 bases separated the two germline ends. DNA for the CDR3: TGTGCCAGCAGCTTAAATTATGGCAGCAACTATGGCTACACCTTC. Translation gives CASSLNYGSNYGYTF.